Listed here are 3 T cell receptor beta chains from one sample, sequenced in a study of T cell repertoires in cytomegalovirus infection. MiXCR, applied by TCRdb to the reads, yields one record per CDR3 protein. The repertoire includes approximately 500,000 distinct CDR3 sequences, about 11% of them detected once, and more than 8.5% sits in the top ten. Specimen: PBMCs. The receptors here all came from a human donor in good health (CMV status not recorded). Some clones in this sample may be carry-over from other donors' samples.

This clonotype showed up many times. The gene calls are TRBV7-2 and TRBJ2-7, with TRBD1 matching over 8 bases. V dropped 5 bases and J dropped 2; count of bases not matched to a gene: 11. Germline V gene lookup returns CDR1 SGHTA and CDR2 FQGNSA. The CDR3 is 16 amino acids. CDR3 sequence: CASSDAPGQETYEQYF. Here the CDR3 DNA reads TGTGCCAGCAGCGACGCTCCGGGACAGGAAACCTACGAGCAGTACTTC.

The chain's CDR3 is CSARANTGELFF. The CDR3 bases are TGCAGTGCTAGGGCGAACACCGGGGAGCTGTTTTTT. The chain couples TRBV20-1 to TRBJ2-2; D remains ambiguous. Trimming took off 3 bases at V and 0 bases at J, with 2 bases between the two ends. Germline lookup yields CDR1 DFQATT and CDR2 SNEGSKA (reference sequence). The CDR3 spans 12 residues.

There are many counts of this clonotype. The genes are TRBV7-9 and TRBJ2-1, with 10 bases that match TRBD2. Germline V gene lookup returns CDR1 SEHNR and CDR2 FQNEAQ (reference sequence). V shed 4 bases, J shed 4 bases, and the junction held 7 bases outside the gene matches. The CDR3 sequence is 16 residues long. The CDR3 loop reads CASSSPSSGGYNEQFF. In nucleotides, the CDR3 is TGTGCCAGCAGCTCGCCCTCTAGCGGGGGTTACAATGAGCAGTTCTTC.